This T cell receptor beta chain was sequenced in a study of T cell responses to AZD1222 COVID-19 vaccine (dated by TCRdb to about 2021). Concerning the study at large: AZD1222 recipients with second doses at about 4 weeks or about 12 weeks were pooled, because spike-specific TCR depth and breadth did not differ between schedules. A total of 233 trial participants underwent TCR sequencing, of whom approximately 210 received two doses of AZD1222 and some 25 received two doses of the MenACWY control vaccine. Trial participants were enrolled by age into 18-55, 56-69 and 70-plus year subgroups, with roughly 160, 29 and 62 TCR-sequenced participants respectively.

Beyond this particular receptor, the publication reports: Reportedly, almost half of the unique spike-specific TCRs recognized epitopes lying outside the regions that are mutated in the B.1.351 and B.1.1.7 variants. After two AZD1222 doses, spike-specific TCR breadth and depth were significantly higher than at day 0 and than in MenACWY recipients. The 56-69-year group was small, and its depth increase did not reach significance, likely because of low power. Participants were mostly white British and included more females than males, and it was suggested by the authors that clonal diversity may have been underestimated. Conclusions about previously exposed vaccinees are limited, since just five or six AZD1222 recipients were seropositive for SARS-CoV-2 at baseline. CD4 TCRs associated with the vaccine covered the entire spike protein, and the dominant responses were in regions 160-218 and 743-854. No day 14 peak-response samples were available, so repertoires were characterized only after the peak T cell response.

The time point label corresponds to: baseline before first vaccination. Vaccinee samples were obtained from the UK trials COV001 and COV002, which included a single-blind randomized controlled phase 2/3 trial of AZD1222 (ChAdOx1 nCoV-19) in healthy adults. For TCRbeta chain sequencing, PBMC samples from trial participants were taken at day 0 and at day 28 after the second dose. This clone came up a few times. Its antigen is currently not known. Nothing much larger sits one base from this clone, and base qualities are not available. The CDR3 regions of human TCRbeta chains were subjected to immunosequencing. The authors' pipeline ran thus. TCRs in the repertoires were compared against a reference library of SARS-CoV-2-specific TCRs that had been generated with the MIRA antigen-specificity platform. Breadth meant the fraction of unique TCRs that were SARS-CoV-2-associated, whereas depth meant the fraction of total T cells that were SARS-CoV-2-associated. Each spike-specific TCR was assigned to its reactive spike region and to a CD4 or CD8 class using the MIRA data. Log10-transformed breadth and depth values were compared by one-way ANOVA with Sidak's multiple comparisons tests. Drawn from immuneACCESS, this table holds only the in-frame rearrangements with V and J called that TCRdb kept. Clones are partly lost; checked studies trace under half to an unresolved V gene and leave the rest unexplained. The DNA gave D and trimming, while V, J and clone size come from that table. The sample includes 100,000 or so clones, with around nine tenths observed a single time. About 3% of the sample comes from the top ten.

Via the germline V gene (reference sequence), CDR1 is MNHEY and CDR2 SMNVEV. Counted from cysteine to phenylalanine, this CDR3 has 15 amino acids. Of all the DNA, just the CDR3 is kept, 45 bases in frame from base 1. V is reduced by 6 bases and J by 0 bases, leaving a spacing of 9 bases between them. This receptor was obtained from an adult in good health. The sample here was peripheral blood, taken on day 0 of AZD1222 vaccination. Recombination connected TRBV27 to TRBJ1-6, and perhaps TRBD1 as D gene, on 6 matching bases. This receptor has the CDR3 CASSTQGSYNSPLHF. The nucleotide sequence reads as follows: TGTGCCAGCAGCACACAGGGCTCCTATAATTCACCCCTCCACTTT.